The 24 T cell receptor beta chains below all came from one sample that was sequenced in a study of multiple sclerosis patients with progressive multifocal leukoencephalopathy. Clones were sequenced by immunoSEQ multiplex PCR, and TCRdb holds only the in-frame ones, with some missing. The data hold more than 25,000 clones, with more than 75% observed a single time. The sample's time point: before natalizumab initiation. Sequenced sample: PBMCs. These receptors came from a human donor with multiple sclerosis.

J is TRBJ2-1 and V is TRBV5-6, with 8 positions matching TRBD2. The germline V gene encodes CDR1 SGHDT and CDR2 YYEEEE. Trimming took 0 bases from V and 2 from J; bases not matched to a gene: 4. The length of the CDR3 is 16 residues. The CDR3 region is CASSLDPAGAYNEQFF. The CDR3 DNA follows: TGTGCCAGCAGCTTGGATCCAGCGGGGGCCTACAATGAGCAGTTCTTC. Variable domain in full (rest from reference TRBV5-6 and TRBJ2-1): DAGVTQSPTHLIKTRGQQVTLRCSPKSGHDTVSWYQQALGQGPQFIFQYYEEEERQRGNFPDRFSGHQFPNYSSELNVNALLLGDSALYLCASSLDPAGAYNEQFFGPGTRLTVL.

The genes are TRBV14 and TRBJ2-4; 8 bases fit TRBD2. The CDR3 is 13 residues long. V dropped 4 bases and J dropped 9; count of bases not matched to a gene: 5. Germline values: CDR1 SGHDN, CDR2 FVKESK. For the CDR3, the DNA is TGTGCCAGCAGCCCCGGGGGGGTGGGCATTCAGTACTTC. Encoded protein: CASSPGGVGIQYF.

The rearrangement links TRBV6-5 to TRBJ2-5; 8 bases align to TRBD2. The J segment lost 4 bases and the V segment lost 3 bases, leaving 10 bases of the junction unmatched. The CDR3 runs 16 residues. Germline lookup yields CDR1 MNHEY and CDR2 SVGAGI. CDR3 loop: CASSYSGTYNSETQYF. CDR3 in DNA: TGTGCCAGCAGTTATAGCGGGACATATAACTCAGAGACCCAGTACTTC.

J is TRBJ2-7 and V is TRBV6-6, with a weak D call TRBD2 (5 bases). CDR1 and CDR2 (germline): MNHNY, SVGAGI (reference sequence). V lost 0 bases, J lost 3 bases, and 9 bases lay in between. The CDR3 loop spans 14 amino acids. The CDR3 spells CASSYSRVYYEQYF. CDR3 DNA: TGTGCCAGCAGTTACTCGCGGGTATACTACGAGCAGTACTTC.

This sequence joins TRBV5-1 and TRBJ2-1; TRBD2 matches at 7 bases. Looked up from germline, CDR1 is SGHRS and CDR2 is YFSETQ. The CDR3 sequence is 12 residues long. Losses at the gene ends were 2 bases for V and 7 bases for J; bases not matched to a gene: 0. The CDR3, as DNA: TGCGCCAGCAGCTTTAGCGGGAATGAGCAGTTCTTC. It yields the protein CASSFSGNEQFF.

CDR3 DNA sequence: TGCGCCAGCAGCCAAGCTCCAGGGGACTATGGCTACACCTTC. Protein sequence: CASSQAPGDYGYTF. V is TRBV4-1 and J is TRBJ1-2; possibly TRBD1 for D (6 bases). CDR1 and CDR2 from the germline V gene are MGHRA and YSYEKL. V was pared by 1 base and J by 3 bases, with 9 bases between. CDR3 length equals 14 residues.

This clone was detected only a few times. This chain links TRBV7-8 with TRBJ1-3; weak D call: TRBD1 (6 bases). Trimming cost V 3 bases and J 0 bases, with 9 bases left between them. CDR3 length equals 15 residues. The V gene's germline CDR1 is SGHVS and CDR2 FQNEAQ. The CDR3 bases are TGTGCCAGCAGCTTCGACAGGCGCTCTGGAAACACCATATATTTT. Amino acids: CASSFDRRSGNTIYF.

This chain connects TRBV27 to TRBJ1-2; 8 bases line up with TRBD1. The CDR3 covers 13 residues. Germline CDR1 is MNHEY and CDR2 is SMNVEV (reference sequence). V dropped 6 bases and J dropped 6; count of bases not matched to a gene: 6. The CDR3: CASRGRGRDGYTF. The CDR3 DNA is TGTGCCAGCAGAGGCAGGGGGCGCGATGGCTACACCTTC.

The rearrangement uses TRBV18 and TRBJ1-1; D may be TRBD1 (6 bases). V shed 5 bases and J shed 2 bases, with 15 bases lying between them. The CDR3 has 15 amino acids. In germline, CDR1 is KGHSH, CDR2 LQKENI. The CDR3 is CASSSIGGPNTEAFF. Written as DNA, the CDR3 is TGTGCCAGCTCATCCATAGGGGGGCCCAACACTGAAGCTTTCTTT.

The V call is TRBV19, the J call TRBJ1-2; 7 bases align to TRBD1. The trim removed 5 bases at V and 6 bases at J, leaving 3 bases unmatched. Germline V gives CDR1 LNHDA, CDR2 SQIVND (reference sequence). The CDR3 is 12 amino acids. Here the CDR3 DNA reads TGTGCCAGTAGTGCGACAGGGAATGGCTACACCTTC. The encoded protein is CASSATGNGYTF.

This rearrangement joins TRBV30 to TRBJ1-4; D possibly corresponds to TRBD1 (6 bases). V lost 1 base to trimming and J lost 8 bases, with 11 bases between them. This CDR3 has 13 residues. The germline gives CDR1 GTSNPN, CDR2 SVGIG (reference sequence). CDR3 in DNA: TGTGCCTGGAGTGCGGGGGGCCGGGAAAAACTGTTTTTT. This codes for CAWSAGGREKLFF.

This clone was seen just once. The CDR3 sequence is CASSADTDTQYF. The CDR3 DNA sequence: TGTGCCAGCAGCGCAGACACAGATACGCAGTATTTT. The chain couples TRBV6-1 to TRBJ2-3, with D uncertain. Per the germline V gene, CDR1 is MNHNS and CDR2 is SASEGT. Trimming cost V 6 bases and J 2 bases, with 6 bases left between them. This CDR3 spans 12 amino acids.

The chain combines TRBV5-1 with TRBJ1-2; no clear D. Trimming stripped 1 base from V and 7 bases from J, with 8 bases between. Germline V lookup: CDR1 SGHRS, CDR2 YFSETQ. CDR3 length: 12 amino acids. The chain's CDR3 is CASSLSGTGYTF. The DNA for the CDR3 is TGCGCCAGCAGCTTGTCAGGAACTGGCTACACCTTC.

The chain uses TRBV7-2 and TRBJ2-7; no clear D. The V end lost 5 bases, the J end lost 0 bases, and 5 bases lay between the germline ends. This CDR3 has 12 amino acids. Germline V gene sequence: CDR1 SGHTA, CDR2 FQGNSA. CDR3 sequence reads: CASSASSYEQYF. CDR3 in DNA: TGTGCCAGCAGCGCTAGCTCCTACGAGCAGTACTTC.

Remarks on this clone: The junction shows a germline mismatch at one end, possibly a read error. The chain employs TRBV11-2 and TRBJ1-2; D might be TRBD1 (5 bases). The CDR3 has 13 amino acids. In germline, CDR1 is SGHAT, CDR2 FQNNGV. CDR3 DNA: TGTGCCAGCAGGTTACAGGCTAACTACGGCTACACCTTC. Translating it yields CASRLQANYGYTF.

This chain joins TRBV7-6 and TRBJ1-1, with D tentatively TRBD1 (5 bases). Germline CDR1 and CDR2: SGHVS and FNYEAQ. Trimming took off 5 bases at V and 1 base at J, with 14 bases between the two ends. The CDR3 loop spans 15 amino acids. The CDR3 DNA sequence: TGTGCCAGCAGCCCGCGGGGGGGAGAGAACACTGAAGCTTTCTTT. Amino acid sequence: CASSPRGGENTEAFF.

The rearrangement joins TRBV30 to TRBJ2-3; D is ambiguous. This CDR3 is 13 amino acids long. Germline V gene lookup returns CDR1 GTSNPN and CDR2 SVGIG (reference sequence). The V end lost 0 bases, the J end lost 6 bases, and 10 bases lay between the germline ends. The CDR3: CAWSVDRRDTQYF. Here the CDR3 DNA reads TGTGCCTGGAGTGTAGACCGGCGGGATACGCAGTATTTT.

The rearrangement uses TRBV5-4 and TRBJ2-5; no clear D gene. Per the germline V gene, CDR1 is SGHNT and CDR2 is YYREEE (reference sequence). Trimming left V 0 bases short and J 2 bases short, with 8 bases between. The CDR3 extends over 14 amino acids. This CDR3 reads CASSLVAQQETQYF. Here the CDR3 DNA reads TGTGCCAGCAGCTTGGTAGCTCAGCAAGAGACCCAGTACTTC.

The V and J genes are TRBV7-3 and TRBJ2-3; 8 bases agree with TRBD2. Germline V CDR1 and CDR2: SGHTA, FQGTGA. This CDR3 region has 15 residues. Trimming cost V 1 base and J 4 bases; bases outside gene matches: 4. The CDR3 region has the DNA TGTGCCAGCAGCTTAAAGTCGGGGGGGCCAGATACGCAGTATTTT. Amino acid sequence: CASSLKSGGPDTQYF.

In its sample, this clone was seen once. This chain joins TRBV5-1 and TRBJ2-6, with D perhaps matching TRBD2 (6 bases). Germline V gene sequence: CDR1 SGHRS, CDR2 YFSETQ. The CDR3 loop spans 15 amino acids. V lost 4 bases to trimming and J lost 0 bases, with 8 bases between them. The CDR3 DNA sequence: TGCGCCAGCAGCCCCGGGGGCTCTGGGGCCAACGTCCTGACTTTC. The encoded protein is CASSPGGSGANVLTF. The entire variable domain, with the rest obtained from reference TRBV5-1 and TRBJ2-6, is as follows: KAGVTQTPRYLIKTRGQQVTLSCSPISGHRSVSWYQQTPGQGLQFLFEYFSETQRNKGNFPGRFSGRQFSNSRSEMNVSTLELGDSALYLCASSPGGSGANVLTFGAGSRLTVL.

The J gene is TRBJ1-1, the V gene TRBV2; D remains unclear. Deletions cut 8 bases from V and 3 bases from J, with 10 bases between. Germline V lookup: CDR1 SNHLY, CDR2 FYNNEI. CDR3 length equals 12 residues. CDR3 in DNA: TGTGCCAGCTGCCTGGACCACACTGAAGCTTTCTTT. Translating it yields CASCLDHTEAFF.

The rearrangement uses TRBV10-2 and TRBJ2-3; TRBD2 agrees at 15 bases. Germline V gene data show CDR1 as WSHSY and CDR2 as SAAADI. This CDR3 contains 14 residues. V gave up 7 bases and J gave up 10 bases; unmatched junction bases: 6. The CDR3 is CASIGTSGGLPQYF. The CDR3, as DNA: TGCGCCAGCATTGGGACTAGCGGGGGGCTCCCGCAGTATTTT.

The rearrangement links TRBV4-1 to TRBJ2-7; D is perhaps TRBD1 (5 bases). Deletions cut 0 bases from V and 0 bases from J, with 12 bases between. The CDR3 consists of 16 residues. CDR1 and CDR2 (germline): MGHRA, YSYEKL. In nucleotides, the CDR3 is TGCGCCAGCAGCCAAGATGACAGTCTGAGCTCCTACGAGCAGTACTTC. Encoded protein: CASSQDDSLSSYEQYF.

The V gene is TRBV4-2, the J gene TRBJ1-6; D gene unclear. The V end lost 1 base, the J end lost 0 bases, and 10 bases lay between the germline ends. Germline V gene data show CDR1 as LGHNA and CDR2 as YNFKEQ. This CDR3 is 17 amino acids long. The CDR3 DNA follows: TGTGCCAGCAGCCAAGGGCCCCAAAGCTCCTATAATTCACCCCTCCACTTT. Amino acid sequence: CASSQGPQSSYNSPLHF.